This T cell receptor (beta chain) was retrieved from a study of T cell changes during pregnancy in multiple sclerosis. The data were produced by immunoSEQ multiplex PCR, yet TCRdb's version contains in-frame clones alone and is incomplete. The repertoire holds approximately 66,000 clones, with around 94% as singletons. Per the germline V gene, CDR1 is SGHNT and CDR2 is YYREEE (reference sequence). V lost 4 bases and J 6 bases, leaving 19 bases between the germline ends. The CDR3 is made up of 16 amino acids. This chain connects TRBV5-4 to TRBJ2-2; D is perhaps TRBD2 (5 bases). The TCR sequence derives from a female donor in good health, enrolled as a control in a pregnancy study. Sequences were derived from peripheral blood, sampled in the third trimester of pregnancy. CDR3 residues: CASSPGLKVGPGELFF. DNA for the CDR3: TGTGCCAGCAGCCCCGGACTTAAAGTTGGACCCGGGGAGCTGTTTTTT. The entire variable domain, with the rest obtained from reference TRBV5-4 and TRBJ2-2, is as follows: ETGVTQSPTHLIKTRGQQVTLRCSSQSGHNTVSWYQQALGQGPQFIFQYYREEENGRGNFPPRFSGLQFPNYSSELNVNALELDDSALYLCASSPGLKVGPGELFFGEGSRLTVL.